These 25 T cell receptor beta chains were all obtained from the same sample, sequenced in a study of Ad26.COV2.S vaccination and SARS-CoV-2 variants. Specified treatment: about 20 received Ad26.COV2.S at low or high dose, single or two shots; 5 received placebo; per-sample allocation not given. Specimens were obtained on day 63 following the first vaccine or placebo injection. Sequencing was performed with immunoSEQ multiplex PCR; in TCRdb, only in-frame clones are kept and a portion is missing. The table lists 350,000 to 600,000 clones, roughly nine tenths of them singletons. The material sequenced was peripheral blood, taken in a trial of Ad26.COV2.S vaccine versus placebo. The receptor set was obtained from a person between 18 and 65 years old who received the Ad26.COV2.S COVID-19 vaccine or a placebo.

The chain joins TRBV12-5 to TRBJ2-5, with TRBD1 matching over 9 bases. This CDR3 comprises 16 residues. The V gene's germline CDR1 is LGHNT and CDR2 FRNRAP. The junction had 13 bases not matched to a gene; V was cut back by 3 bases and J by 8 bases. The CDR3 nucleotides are TGTGCTAGTGGTTTCCTTCTGGGGGACAGGGAATATACCCAGTACTTC. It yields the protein CASGFLLGDREYTQYF.

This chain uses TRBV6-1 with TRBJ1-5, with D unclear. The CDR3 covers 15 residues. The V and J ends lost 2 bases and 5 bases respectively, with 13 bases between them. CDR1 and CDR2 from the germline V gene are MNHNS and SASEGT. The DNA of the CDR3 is TGTGCCAGCAGTGAATCTGGTGGCAGCCATCAGCCCCAGCATTTT. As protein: CASSESGGSHQPQHF.

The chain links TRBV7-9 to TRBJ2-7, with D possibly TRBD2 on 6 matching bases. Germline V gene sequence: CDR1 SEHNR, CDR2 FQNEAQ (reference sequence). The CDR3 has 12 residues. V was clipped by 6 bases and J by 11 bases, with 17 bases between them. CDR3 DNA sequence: TGTGCCAGCAGGAACTCTGCGGGGTCGGAGTACTTC. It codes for CASRNSAGSEYF.

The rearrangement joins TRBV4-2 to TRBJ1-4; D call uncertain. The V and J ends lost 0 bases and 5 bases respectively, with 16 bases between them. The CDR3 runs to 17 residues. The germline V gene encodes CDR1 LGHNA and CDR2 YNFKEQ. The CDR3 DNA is TGTGCCAGCAGCCAAGATCTAATGAGGATCCCCAATGAAAAACTGTTTTTT. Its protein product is CASSQDLMRIPNEKLFF.

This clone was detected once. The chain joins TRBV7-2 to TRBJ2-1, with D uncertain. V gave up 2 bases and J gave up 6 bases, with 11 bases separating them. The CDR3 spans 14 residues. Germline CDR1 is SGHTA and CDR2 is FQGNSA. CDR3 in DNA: TGTGCCAGCAGCTTATTCGTCCTGAGCAATGAGCAGTTCTTC. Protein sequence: CASSLFVLSNEQFF.

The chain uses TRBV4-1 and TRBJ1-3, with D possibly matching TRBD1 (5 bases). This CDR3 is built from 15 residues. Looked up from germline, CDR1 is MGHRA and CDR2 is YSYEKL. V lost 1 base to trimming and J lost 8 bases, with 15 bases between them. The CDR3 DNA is TGCGCCAGCAGCCAAGTAGGGACGGGTGATTACACCATATATTTT. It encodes CASSQVGTGDYTIYF.

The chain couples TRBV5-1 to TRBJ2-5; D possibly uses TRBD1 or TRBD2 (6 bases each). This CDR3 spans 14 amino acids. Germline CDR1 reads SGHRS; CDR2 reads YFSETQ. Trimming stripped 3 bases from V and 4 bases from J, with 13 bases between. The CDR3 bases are TGCGCCAGCAGCTCTCAGGGGAGGAGAGAGACCCAGTACTTC. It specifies CASSSQGRRETQYF.

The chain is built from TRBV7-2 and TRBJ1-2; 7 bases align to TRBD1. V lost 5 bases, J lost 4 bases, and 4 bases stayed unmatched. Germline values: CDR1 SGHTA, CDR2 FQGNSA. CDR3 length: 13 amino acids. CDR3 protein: CASSTPGGYGYTF. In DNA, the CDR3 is TGTGCCAGCAGCACACCAGGGGGCTATGGCTACACCTTC.

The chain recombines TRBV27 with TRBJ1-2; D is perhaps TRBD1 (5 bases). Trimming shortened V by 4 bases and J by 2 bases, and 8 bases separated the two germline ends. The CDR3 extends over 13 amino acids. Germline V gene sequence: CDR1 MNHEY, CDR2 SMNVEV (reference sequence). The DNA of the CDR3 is TGTGCCAGCAGTTGGGACGGAAACTATGGCTACACCTTC. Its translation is CASSWDGNYGYTF.

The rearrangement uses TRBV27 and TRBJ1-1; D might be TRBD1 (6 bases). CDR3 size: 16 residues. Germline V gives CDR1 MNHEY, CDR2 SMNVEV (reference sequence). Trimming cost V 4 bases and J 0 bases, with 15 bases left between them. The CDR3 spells CASSSYRAAMNTEAFF. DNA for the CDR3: TGTGCCAGCAGTTCCTACAGGGCTGCCATGAACACTGAAGCTTTCTTT.

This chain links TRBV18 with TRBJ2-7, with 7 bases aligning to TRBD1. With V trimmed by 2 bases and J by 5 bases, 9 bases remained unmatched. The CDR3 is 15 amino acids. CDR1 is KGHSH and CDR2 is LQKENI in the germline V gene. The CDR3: CASSPEPSGGHEQYF. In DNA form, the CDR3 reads TGTGCCAGCTCACCAGAGCCGTCAGGGGGACACGAGCAGTACTTC.

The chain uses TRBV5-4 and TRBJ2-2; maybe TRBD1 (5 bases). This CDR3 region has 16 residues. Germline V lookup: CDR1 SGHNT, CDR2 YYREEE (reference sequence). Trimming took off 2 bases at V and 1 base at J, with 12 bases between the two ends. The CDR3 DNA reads TGTGCCAGCAGCTTACAGGTTAACTTGAACACCGGGGAGCTGTTTTTT. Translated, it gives CASSLQVNLNTGELFF.

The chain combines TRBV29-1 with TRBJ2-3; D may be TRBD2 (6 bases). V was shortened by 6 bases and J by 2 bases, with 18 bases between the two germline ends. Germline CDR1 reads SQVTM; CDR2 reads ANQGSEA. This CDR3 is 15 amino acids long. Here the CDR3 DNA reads TGCAGCGTAGTTCTCGGGCGGGATAACACAGATACGCAGTATTTT. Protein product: CSVVLGRDNTDTQYF.

This CDR3 is CASSRDGSNQPQHF. For the CDR3, the DNA is TGTGCCAGCAGCCGGGATGGGAGCAATCAGCCCCAGCATTTT. The V and J genes are TRBV9 and TRBJ1-5; no clear D gene. The CDR3 spans 14 residues. V dropped 4 bases and J dropped 1 base, with 9 bases sitting between them. CDR1 and CDR2 (germline): SGDLS, YYNGEE.

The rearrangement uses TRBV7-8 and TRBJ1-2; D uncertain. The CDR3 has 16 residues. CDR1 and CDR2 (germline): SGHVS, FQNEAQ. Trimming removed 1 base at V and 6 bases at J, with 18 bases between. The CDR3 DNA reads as TGTGCCAGCAGCTTAGTCGACATGCCATTAGCTCATGGCTACACCTTC. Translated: CASSLVDMPLAHGYTF.

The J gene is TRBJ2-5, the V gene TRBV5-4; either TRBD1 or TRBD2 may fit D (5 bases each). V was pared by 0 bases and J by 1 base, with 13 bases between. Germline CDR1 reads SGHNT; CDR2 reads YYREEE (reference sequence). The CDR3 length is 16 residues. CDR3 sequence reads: CASSLGPQGPQETQYF. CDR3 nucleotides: TGTGCCAGCAGCTTGGGGCCCCAGGGACCCCAAGAGACCCAGTACTTC.

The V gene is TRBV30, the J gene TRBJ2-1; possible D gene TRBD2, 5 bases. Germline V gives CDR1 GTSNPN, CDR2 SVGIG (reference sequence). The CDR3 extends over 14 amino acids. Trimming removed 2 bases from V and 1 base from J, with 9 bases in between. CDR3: CAWSLRESYNEQFF. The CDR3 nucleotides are TGTGCCTGGAGTCTGAGGGAGTCCTACAATGAGCAGTTCTTC.

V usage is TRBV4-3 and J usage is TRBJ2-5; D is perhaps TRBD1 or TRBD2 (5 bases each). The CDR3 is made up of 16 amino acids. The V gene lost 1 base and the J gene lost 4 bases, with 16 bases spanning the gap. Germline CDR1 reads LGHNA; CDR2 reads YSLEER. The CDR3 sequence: CASSQVPGPSGETQYF. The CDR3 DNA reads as TGCGCCAGCAGCCAAGTACCGGGACCTTCTGGAGAGACCCAGTACTTC.

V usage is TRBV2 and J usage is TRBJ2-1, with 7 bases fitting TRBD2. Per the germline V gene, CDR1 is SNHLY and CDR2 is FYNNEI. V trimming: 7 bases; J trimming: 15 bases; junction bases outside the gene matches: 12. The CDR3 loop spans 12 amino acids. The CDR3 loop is CASKVGRETRFF. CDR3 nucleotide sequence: TGTGCCAGCAAAGTCGGGCGGGAGACTCGGTTCTTC.

CDR3 sequence: CATTKADTQYF. CDR3 DNA sequence: TGTGCCACCACCAAGGCAGATACGCAGTATTTT. The chain employs TRBV6-5 and TRBJ2-3; the D is unclear. Trimming pared 10 bases from V and 4 bases from J, leaving 9 bases between. The CDR3 sequence is 11 residues long. The germline gives CDR1 MNHEY, CDR2 SVGAGI.

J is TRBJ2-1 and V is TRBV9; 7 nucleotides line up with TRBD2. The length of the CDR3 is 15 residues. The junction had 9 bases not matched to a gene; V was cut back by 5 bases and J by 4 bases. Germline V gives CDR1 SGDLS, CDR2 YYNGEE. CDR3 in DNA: TGTGCCAGCAGGGCGGGGAGTAGCGGGTACAATGAGCAGTTCTTC. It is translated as CASRAGSSGYNEQFF.

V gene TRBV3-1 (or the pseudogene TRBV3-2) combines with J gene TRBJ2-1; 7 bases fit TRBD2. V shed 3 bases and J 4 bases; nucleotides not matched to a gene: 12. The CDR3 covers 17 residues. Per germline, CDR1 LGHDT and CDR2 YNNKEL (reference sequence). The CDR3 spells CASSHWSGLADYNEQFF. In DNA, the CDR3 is TGTGCCAGCAGCCACTGGTCAGGGCTAGCGGATTACAATGAGCAGTTCTTC.

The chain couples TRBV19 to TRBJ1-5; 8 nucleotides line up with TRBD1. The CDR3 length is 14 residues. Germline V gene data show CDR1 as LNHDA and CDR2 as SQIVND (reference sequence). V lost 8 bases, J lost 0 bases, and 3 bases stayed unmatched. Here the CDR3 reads CASDDRGSNQPQHF. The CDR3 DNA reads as TGTGCCAGTGACGACAGGGGTAGCAATCAGCCCCAGCATTTT.

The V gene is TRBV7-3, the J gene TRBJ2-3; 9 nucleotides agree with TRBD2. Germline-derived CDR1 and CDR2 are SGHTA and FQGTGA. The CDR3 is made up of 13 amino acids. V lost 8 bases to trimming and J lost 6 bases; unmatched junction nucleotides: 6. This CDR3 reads CASQREVGDTQYF. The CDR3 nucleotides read TGTGCCAGCCAGCGGGAGGTTGGCGATACGCAGTATTTT.

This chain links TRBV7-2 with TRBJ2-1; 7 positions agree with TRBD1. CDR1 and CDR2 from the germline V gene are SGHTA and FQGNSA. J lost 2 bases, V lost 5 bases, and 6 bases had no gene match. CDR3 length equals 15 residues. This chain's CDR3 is CASSITGTAYNEQFF. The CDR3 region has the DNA TGTGCCAGCAGCATAACCGGGACAGCCTACAATGAGCAGTTCTTC.